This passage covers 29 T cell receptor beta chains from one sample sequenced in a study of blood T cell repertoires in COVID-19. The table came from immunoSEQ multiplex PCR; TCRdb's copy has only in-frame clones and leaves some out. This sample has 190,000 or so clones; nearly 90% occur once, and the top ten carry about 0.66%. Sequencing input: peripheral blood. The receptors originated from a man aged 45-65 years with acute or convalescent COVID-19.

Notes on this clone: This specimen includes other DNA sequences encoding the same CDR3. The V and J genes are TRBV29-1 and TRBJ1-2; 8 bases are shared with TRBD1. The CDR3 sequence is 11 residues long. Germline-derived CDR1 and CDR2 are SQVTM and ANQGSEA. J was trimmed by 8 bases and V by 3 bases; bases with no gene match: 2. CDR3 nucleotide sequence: TGCAGCGTTGAGGACAGGGAGGGCTACACCTTC. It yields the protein CSVEDREGYTF.

In nucleotides, the CDR3 is TGTGCCAGCAGTTTTGACAGGGACGGAGCCACAGATACGCAGTATTTT. Encoded protein: CASSFDRDGATDTQYF. This chain connects TRBV27 to TRBJ2-3; 7 bases map to TRBD1. The V and J ends lost 3 bases and 2 bases, in that order; junction bases with no gene match: 8. The CDR3 covers 16 residues. Germline V CDR1 and CDR2: MNHEY, SMNVEV (reference sequence).

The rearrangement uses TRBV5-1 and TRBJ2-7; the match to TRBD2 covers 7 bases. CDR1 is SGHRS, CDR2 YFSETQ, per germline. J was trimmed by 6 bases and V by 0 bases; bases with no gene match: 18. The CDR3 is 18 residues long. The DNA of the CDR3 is TGCGCCAGCAGCTTGGGTTTTGGGACGGGAGGTCCCCCCAGCGAGCAGTACTTC. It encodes CASSLGFGTGGPPSEQYF.

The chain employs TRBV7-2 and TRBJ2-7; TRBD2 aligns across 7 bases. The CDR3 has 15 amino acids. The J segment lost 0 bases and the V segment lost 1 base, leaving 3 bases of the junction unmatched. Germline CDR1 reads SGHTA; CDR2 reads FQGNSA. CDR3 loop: CASSLVLAVSYEQYF. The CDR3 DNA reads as TGTGCCAGCAGCTTAGTGCTAGCGGTCTCCTACGAGCAGTACTTC.

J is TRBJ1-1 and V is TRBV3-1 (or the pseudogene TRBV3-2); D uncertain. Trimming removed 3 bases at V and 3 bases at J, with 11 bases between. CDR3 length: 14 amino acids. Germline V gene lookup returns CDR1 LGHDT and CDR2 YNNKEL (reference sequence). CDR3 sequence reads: CASSQTWVDTEAFF. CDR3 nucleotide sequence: TGTGCCAGCAGCCAGACTTGGGTGGACACTGAAGCTTTCTTT.

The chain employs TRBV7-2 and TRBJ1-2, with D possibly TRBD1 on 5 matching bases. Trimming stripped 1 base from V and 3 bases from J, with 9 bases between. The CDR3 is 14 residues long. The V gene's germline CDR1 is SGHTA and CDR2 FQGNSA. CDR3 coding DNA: TGTGCCAGCAGCTTAGGCCCGGGGGACTATGGCTACACCTTC. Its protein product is CASSLGPGDYGYTF.

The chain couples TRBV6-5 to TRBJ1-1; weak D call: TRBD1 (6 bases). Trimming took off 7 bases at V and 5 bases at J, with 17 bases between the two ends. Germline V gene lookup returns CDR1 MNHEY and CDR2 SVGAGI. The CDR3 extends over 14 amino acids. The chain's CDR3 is CASKVAGDGTEAFF. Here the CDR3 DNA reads TGTGCCAGCAAAGTAGCAGGGGATGGGACTGAAGCTTTCTTT.

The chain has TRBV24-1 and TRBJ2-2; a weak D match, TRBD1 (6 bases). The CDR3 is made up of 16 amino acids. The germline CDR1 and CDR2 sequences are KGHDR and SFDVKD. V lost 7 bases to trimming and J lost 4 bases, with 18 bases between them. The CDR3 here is CATSRGTGPLTGELFF. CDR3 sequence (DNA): TGTGCCACCAGCCGTGGTACAGGGCCGCTCACCGGGGAGCTGTTTTTT.

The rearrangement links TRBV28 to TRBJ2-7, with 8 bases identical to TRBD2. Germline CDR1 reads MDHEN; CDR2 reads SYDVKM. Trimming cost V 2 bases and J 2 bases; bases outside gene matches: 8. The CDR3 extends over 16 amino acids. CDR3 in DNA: TGTGCCAGCAGTTTACCGTCGAGCGGGAGAACCTACGAGCAGTACTTC. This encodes CASSLPSSGRTYEQYF.

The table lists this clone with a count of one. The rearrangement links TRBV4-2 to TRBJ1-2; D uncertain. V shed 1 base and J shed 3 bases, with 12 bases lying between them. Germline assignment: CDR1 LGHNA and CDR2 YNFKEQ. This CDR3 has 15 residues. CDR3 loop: CASSQADGEDYGYTF. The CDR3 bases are TGTGCCAGCAGCCAAGCCGACGGGGAAGACTATGGCTACACCTTC.

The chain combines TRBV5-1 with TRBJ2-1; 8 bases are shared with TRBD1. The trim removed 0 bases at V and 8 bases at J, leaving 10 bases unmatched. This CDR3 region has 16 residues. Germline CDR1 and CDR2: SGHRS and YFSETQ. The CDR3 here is CASSLAGHRGQDEQFF. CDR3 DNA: TGCGCCAGCAGCTTGGCGGGCCATCGGGGACAGGATGAGCAGTTCTTC.

The CDR3 protein is CASSGQGVETEAFF. In DNA, the CDR3 is TGTGCCAGTAGCGGACAGGGGGTAGAAACGGAAGCTTTCTTT. The V and J genes are TRBV19 and TRBJ1-1; 10 bases fit TRBD1. Per germline, CDR1 LNHDA and CDR2 SQIVND (reference sequence). V lost 6 bases to trimming and J lost 8 bases; unmatched junction nucleotides: 9. The CDR3 sequence is 14 residues long.

The chain's CDR3 is CASSVWVGAGNEQFF. The CDR3 DNA reads TGTGCCAGCAGCGTCTGGGTGGGGGCTGGGAATGAGCAGTTCTTC. This rearrangement joins TRBV27 to TRBJ2-1, with D possibly TRBD1 on 6 matching bases. The CDR3 length is 15 residues. CDR1 MNHEY and CDR2 SMNVEV come from the germline V gene (reference sequence). The germline V and J ends were trimmed by 6 bases and 7 bases, with 19 bases remaining between them.

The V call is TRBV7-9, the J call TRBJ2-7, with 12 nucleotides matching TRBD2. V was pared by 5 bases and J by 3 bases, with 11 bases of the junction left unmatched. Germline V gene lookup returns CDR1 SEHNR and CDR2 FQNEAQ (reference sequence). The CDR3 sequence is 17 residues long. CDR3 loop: CASSRASTSGSFYEQYF. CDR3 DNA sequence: TGTGCCAGCAGCCGTGCATCGACTAGCGGGAGTTTCTACGAGCAGTACTTC.

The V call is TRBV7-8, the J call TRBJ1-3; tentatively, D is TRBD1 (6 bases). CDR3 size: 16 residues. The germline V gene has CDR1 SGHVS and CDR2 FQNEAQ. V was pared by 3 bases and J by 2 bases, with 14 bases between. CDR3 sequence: CASSLGDRRTGNTIYF. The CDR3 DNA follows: TGTGCCAGCAGCTTGGGAGACAGGAGAACTGGAAACACCATATATTTT.

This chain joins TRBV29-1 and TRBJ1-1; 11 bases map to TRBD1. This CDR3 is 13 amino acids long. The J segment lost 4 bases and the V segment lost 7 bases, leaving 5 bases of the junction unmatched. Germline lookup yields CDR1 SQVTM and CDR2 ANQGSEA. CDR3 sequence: CSARDRGGTEAFF. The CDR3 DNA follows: TGCAGCGCCAGGGACAGGGGGGGCACTGAAGCTTTCTTT.

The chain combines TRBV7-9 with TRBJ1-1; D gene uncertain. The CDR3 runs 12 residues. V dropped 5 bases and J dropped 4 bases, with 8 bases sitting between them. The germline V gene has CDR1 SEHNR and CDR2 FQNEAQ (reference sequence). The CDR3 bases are TGTGCCAGCAGCCCTCGGAGCACTGAAGCTTTCTTT. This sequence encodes CASSPRSTEAFF. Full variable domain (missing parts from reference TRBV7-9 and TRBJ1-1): DTGVSQNPRHKITKRGQNVTFRCDPISEHNRLYWYRQTLGQGPEFLTYFQNEAQLEKSRLLSDRFSAERPKGSFSTLEIQRTEQGDSAMYLCASSPRSTEAFFGQGTRLTVV.

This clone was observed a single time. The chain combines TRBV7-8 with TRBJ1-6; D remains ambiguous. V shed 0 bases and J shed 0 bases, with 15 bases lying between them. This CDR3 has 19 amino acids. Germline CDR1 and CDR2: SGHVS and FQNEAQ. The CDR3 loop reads CASSLARVQGSSYNSPLHF. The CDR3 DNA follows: TGTGCCAGCAGCTTAGCGAGGGTCCAAGGAAGCTCCTATAATTCACCCCTCCACTTT. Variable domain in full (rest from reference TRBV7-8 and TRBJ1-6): GAGVSQSPRYKVAKRGQDVALRCDPISGHVSLFWYQQALGQGPEFLTYFQNEAQLDKSGLPSDRFFAERPEGSVSTLKIQRTQQEDSAVYLCASSLARVQGSSYNSPLHFGNGTRLTVT.

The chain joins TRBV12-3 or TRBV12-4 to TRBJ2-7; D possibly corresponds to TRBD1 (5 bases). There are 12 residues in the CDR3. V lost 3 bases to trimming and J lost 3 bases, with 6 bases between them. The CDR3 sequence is CASSFQGYEQYV. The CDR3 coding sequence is TGTGCCAGCAGTTTTCAGGGCTACGAGCAGTACGTC.

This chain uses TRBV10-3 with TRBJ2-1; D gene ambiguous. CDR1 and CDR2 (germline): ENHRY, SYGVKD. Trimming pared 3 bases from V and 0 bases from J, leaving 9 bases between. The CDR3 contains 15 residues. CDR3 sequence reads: CAISDLVSSYNEQFF. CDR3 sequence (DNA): TGTGCCATCAGTGATCTAGTGAGCTCCTACAATGAGCAGTTCTTC.

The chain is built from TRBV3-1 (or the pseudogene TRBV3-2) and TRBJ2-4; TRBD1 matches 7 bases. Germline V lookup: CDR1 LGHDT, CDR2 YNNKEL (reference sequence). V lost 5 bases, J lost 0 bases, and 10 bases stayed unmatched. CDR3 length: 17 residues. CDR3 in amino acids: CASSDFTGAQAKNIQYF. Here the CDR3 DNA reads TGTGCCAGCAGCGACTTTACAGGGGCCCAAGCCAAAAACATTCAGTACTTC.

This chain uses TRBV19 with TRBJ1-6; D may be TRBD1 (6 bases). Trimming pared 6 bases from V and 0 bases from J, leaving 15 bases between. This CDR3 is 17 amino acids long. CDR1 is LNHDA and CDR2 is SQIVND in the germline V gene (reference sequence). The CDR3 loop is CASSPDRRSSYNSPLHF. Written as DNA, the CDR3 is TGTGCCAGTAGCCCAGACAGGCGAAGCTCCTATAATTCACCCCTCCACTTT.

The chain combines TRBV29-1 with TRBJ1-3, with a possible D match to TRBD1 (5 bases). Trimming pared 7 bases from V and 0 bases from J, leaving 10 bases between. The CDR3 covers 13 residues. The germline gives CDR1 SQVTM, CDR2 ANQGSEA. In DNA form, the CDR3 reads TGCAGCGGACAGACAAACTCTGGAAACACCATATATTTT. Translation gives CSGQTNSGNTIYF.

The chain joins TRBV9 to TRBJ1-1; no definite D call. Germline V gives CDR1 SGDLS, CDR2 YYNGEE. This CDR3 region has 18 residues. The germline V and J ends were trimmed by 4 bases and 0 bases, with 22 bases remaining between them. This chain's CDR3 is CASSPHLEHLPLNTEAFF. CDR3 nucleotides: TGTGCCAGCAGCCCCCACTTGGAGCACCTTCCCTTGAACACTGAAGCTTTCTTT.

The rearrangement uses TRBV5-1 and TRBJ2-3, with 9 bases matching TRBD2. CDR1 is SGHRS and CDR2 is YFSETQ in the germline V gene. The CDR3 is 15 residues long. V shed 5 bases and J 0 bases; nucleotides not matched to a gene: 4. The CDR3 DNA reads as TGCGCCAGCAGGACTAGCGGCACTAGCACAGATACGCAGTATTTT. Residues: CASRTSGTSTDTQYF.

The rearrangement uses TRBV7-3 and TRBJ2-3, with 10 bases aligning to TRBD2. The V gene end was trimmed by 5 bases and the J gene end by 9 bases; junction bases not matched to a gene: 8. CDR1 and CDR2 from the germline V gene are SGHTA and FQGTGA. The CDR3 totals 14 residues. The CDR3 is CASSLSGGALTQYF. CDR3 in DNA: TGTGCCAGCAGCCTAAGCGGGGGGGCCTTAACGCAGTATTTT.

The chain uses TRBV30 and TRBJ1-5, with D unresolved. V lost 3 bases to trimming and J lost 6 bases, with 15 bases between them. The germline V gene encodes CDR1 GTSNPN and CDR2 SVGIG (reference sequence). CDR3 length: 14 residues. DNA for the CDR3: TGTGCCTGGAGCGGGATTGGGGAGGTTCAGCCCCAGCATTTT. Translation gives CAWSGIGEVQPQHF.

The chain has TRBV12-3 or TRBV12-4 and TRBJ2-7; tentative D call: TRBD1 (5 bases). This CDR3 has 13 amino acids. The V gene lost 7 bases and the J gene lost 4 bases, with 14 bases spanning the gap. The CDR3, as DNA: TGTGCCAGCACCCAGACAGTGGGGTACGAGCAGTACTTC. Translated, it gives CASTQTVGYEQYF.

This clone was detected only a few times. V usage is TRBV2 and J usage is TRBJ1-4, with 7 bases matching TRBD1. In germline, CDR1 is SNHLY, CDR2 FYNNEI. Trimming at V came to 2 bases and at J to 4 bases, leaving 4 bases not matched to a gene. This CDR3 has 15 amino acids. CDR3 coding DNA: TGTGCCAGCAGTGAAAACAGGGGAAGTAATGAAAAACTGTTTTTT. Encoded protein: CASSENRGSNEKLFF.